Listed below are T cell receptor beta chains from one sample, sequenced in a study of T cells in Graves' hyperthyroidism and ophthalmopathy. TCRdb redid the calling of the multiplex PCR reads with MiXCR, one entry per CDR3 protein. The data show about 840,000 distinct CDR3 sequences, with more than 30% seen just once and around 9.3% held by the top ten. The sample comprised blood. The receptors come from a man in his late teens or twenties with Graves' hyperthyroidism. The CDR3 runs from the conserved cysteine through the conserved F or W. A D gene is named only where the DNA matches it firmly. The size field is filled for only some rows; it gives once, few, many or a size class.

TRBV7-3	TRBJ1-2	.	.	CASSSGEGEAYGYTF	TGTGCCAGCAGCTCAGGTGAAGGGGAGGCCTATGGCTACACCTTC
TRBV4-1	TRBJ1-2	.	.	CASSQEGEEGYGYTF	TGCGCCAGCAGCCAAGAGGGGGAAGAGGGCTATGGCTACACCTTC
TRBV12-3/TRBV12-4	TRBJ1-6	.	.	CASSLDLLGSPLHF	TGTGCCAGCAGTTTAGACCTATTAGGGTCACCCCTCCACTTT
TRBV13	TRBJ1-1	.	.	CASSLQEEGTEAFF	TGTGCCAGCAGCTTACAGGAAGAGGGCACTGAAGCTTTCTTT
TRBV2	TRBJ2-5	many	.	CASSPRTPEETQYF	TGTGCCAGCAGTCCCCGGACCCCGGAGGAGACCCAGTACTTC
TRBV5-1	TRBJ2-7	few	TRBD1	CASSSGDRPYEQYF	TGTGCCAGCAGTTCAGGGGACAGACCCTACGAGCAGTACTTC
TRBV7-9	TRBJ1-1	many	.	CASSFGGVNTEAFF	TGTGCCAGCAGTTTTGGGGGAGTGAACACTGAAGCTTTCTTT
TRBV10-2	TRBJ1-5	many	.	CASSDSQFTQPQHF	TGCGCCAGCAGTGATAGTCAGTTCACTCAGCCCCAGCATTTT
TRBV11-2	TRBJ1-2	.	TRBD1	CASSPGTAARRGYTF	TGTGCCAGCAGCCCCGGGACAGCAGCTCGGCGTGGCTACACCTTC
TRBV4-1	TRBJ2-7	.	TRBD1	CASSTDRGLEEQYF	TGCGCCAGCAGCACAGACAGGGGTCTCGAAGAGCAGTACTTC
TRBV29-1	TRBJ2-5	.	TRBD2	CSVEIAGEETQYF	TGCAGCGTTGAAATAGCGGGAGAAGAGACCCAGTACTTC
TRBV7-2	TRBJ1-5	.	.	CASSQSAGNSNQPQHF	TGTGCCAGCAGCCAATCAGCGGGGAACAGCAATCAGCCCCAGCATTTT